The source of this T cell receptor (beta chain) is a study of somatic mutations in cytotoxic T cells in rheumatoid arthritis. From germline, CDR1 is SGHTA and CDR2 FQGNSA. This CDR3 comprises 13 residues. Study findings and constraints: Among around 65 patients, 7 or 8 showed a largest CD8+ clone that surpassed 20% of CD8+ cells. Which antigens the expanded CD8+ clones targeted was unknown.

Generated by immunoSEQ multiplex PCR, the TCRdb table keeps only in-frame clones and is missing some. The sample has approximately 21,000 clones; 65% to 85% are singletons. As for this clone: Its antigen is undetermined.

The sequence was obtained from an adult with rheumatoid arthritis. The sample was CD8+ T cells sorted from blood. The V and J genes are TRBV7-2 and TRBJ2-5; D unclear. TRBJ2-7 matches the DNA end more closely, so the J call is doubtful. The CDR3 region is CASSLWKSYEQYF. The CDR3 DNA is TGTGCCAGCAGCTTATGGAAAAGTTACGAGCAGTACTTC.